This entry concerns a single T cell receptor beta chain. Its target is not known. PCR was performed using 60 Vbeta and 13 Jbeta primers. Original analysis: Tens of millions of unique TCR beta chains, 9.5 million to 11 million of them shared, were counted by a later analysis. Produced via immunoSEQ multiplex PCR; TCRdb's table is partial and in-frame only. That table gives V, J and clone size, and the DNA gave D and trimming. The sample lists some 110,000 clones; about 81% were seen once. Germline loops: CDR1 SGHVS, CDR2 FNYEAQ. V gave up 1 base and J gave up 5 bases; unmatched junction bases: 1. There are 14 residues in the CDR3. The entry originates in a study of cytomegalovirus exposure and HLA in healthy donors. Regarding the study as a whole: According to a later analysis, most TCR beta chains associated with CMV appeared HLA-restricted.

This rearrangement joins TRBV7-6 to TRBJ2-3; 9 bases fit TRBD1. The TCR sequence derives from a young man in good health and CMV-seronegative. Sequencing was carried out using PBMCs. The CDR3 spells CASSLDRGQDTQYF. DNA for the CDR3: TGTGCCAGCAGCTTAGACAGGGGGCAAGATACGCAGTATTTT.